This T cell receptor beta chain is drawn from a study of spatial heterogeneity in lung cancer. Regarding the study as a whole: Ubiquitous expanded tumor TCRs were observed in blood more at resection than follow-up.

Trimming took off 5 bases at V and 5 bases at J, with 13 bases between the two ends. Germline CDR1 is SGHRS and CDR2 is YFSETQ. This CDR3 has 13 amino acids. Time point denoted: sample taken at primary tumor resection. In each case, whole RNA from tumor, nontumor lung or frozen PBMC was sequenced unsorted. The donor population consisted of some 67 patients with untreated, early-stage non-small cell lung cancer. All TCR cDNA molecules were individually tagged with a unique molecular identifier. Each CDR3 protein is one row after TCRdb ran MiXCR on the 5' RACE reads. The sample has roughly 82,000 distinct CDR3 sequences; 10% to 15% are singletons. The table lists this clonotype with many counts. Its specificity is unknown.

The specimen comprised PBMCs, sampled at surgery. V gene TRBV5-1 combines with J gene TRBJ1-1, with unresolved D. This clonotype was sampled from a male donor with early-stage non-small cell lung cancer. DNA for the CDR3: TGCGCCAGCAGTGGCGTGGTGGGGACTGAAGCTTTCTTT. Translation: CASSGVVGTEAFF.